The 28 T cell receptor beta chains given below trace back to one sample, sequenced in a study of blood T cell repertoires in COVID-19. The assay was immunoSEQ multiplex PCR, and TCRdb's table has in-frame clones only and misses some. The repertoire has about 83,000 clones, 86% of them found once; the top ten carry 22%. The sample taken for sequencing was peripheral blood. The receptors were gathered from a woman older than 75 in a cohort sampled during active or convalescent COVID-19.

This rearrangement joins TRBV5-1 to TRBJ1-6, with 9 bases identical to TRBD1. Per germline, CDR1 SGHRS and CDR2 YFSETQ. This CDR3 has 16 amino acids. J lost 8 bases, V lost 0 bases, and 6 bases had no gene match. Written as DNA, the CDR3 is TGCGCCAGCAGCTTGGTTGGGACAGGGTTCGATTCACCCCTCCACTTT. Translating it yields CASSLVGTGFDSPLHF.

The chain joins TRBV19 to TRBJ2-2, with D perhaps TRBD2 (6 bases). Germline CDR1 reads LNHDA; CDR2 reads SQIVND (reference sequence). V was clipped by 7 bases and J by 1 base, with 13 bases between them. The CDR3 is made up of 15 amino acids. The CDR3 coding sequence is TGTGCCAGTACTCGCGGGACCCAGAACACCGGGGAGCTGTTTTTT. Translated, it gives CASTRGTQNTGELFF.

The gene calls are TRBV28 and TRBJ2-1; possibly TRBD1 for D (5 bases). CDR1 and CDR2 (germline): MDHEN, SYDVKM. CDR3 length: 15 amino acids. V dropped 3 bases and J dropped 7 bases, with 16 bases sitting between them. CDR3 bases: TGTGCCAGCAGTTTGAGGTCTCCAGGGATGAATGAGCAGTTCTTC. It encodes CASSLRSPGMNEQFF.

This sequence joins TRBV28 and TRBJ1-3, with 8 positions matching TRBD1. Germline CDR1 is MDHEN and CDR2 is SYDVKM. CDR3 length: 14 amino acids. V lost 5 bases to trimming and J lost 8 bases; unmatched junction nucleotides: 8. The CDR3 DNA reads as TGTGCCAGCAGTACCCGGACAGGGAGGCACACCATATATTTT. Translated, it gives CASSTRTGRHTIYF.

Only one count was recorded for this clone. V gene TRBV14 combines with J gene TRBJ2-1, with 8 positions matching TRBD2. V lost 4 bases to trimming and J lost 4 bases; unmatched junction nucleotides: 6. The CDR3 has 15 residues. Germline V gene lookup returns CDR1 SGHDN and CDR2 FVKESK. In DNA form, the CDR3 reads TGTGCCAGCAGCCGCGCCGTAGCGGGGTACAATGAGCAGTTCTTC. Translating gives CASSRAVAGYNEQFF.

In DNA, the CDR3 is TGCGCCAGCAGCTTGGCACAGGGGGTCGCAGATACGCAGTATTTT. Protein: CASSLAQGVADTQYF. V is TRBV5-1 and J is TRBJ2-3; 8 positions match TRBD1. CDR1 is SGHRS and CDR2 is YFSETQ in the germline V gene. This CDR3 has 15 amino acids. V lost 0 bases and J lost 4; bases outside the gene matches: 4.

The chain carries TRBV18 and TRBJ2-3; TRBD2 matches at 8 bases. In germline, CDR1 is KGHSH, CDR2 LQKENI. The CDR3 sequence is 15 residues long. V shed 0 bases and J 1 base; nucleotides not matched to a gene: 0. The CDR3 DNA follows: TGTGCCAGCTCACCACCACTAGCGGGCACAGATACGCAGTATTTT. It specifies CASSPPLAGTDTQYF.

J is TRBJ1-1 and V is TRBV18; possible D gene TRBD1, 5 bases. Trimming took off 4 bases at V and 7 bases at J, with 7 bases between the two ends. The CDR3 runs 11 residues. CDR1 is KGHSH and CDR2 is LQKENI in the germline V gene. The CDR3 spells CASSLTVEAFF. The DNA for the CDR3 is TGTGCCAGCTCACTGACAGTTGAAGCTTTCTTT.

The rearrangement links TRBV9 to TRBJ2-2, with TRBD2 matching 8 bases. V shed 0 bases and J 0 bases; nucleotides not matched to a gene: 1. CDR3 length equals 16 residues. CDR1 is SGDLS, CDR2 YYNGEE, per germline. The CDR3 region has the DNA TGTGCCAGCAGCGTAGCTAGCGGGTCGAACACCGGGGAGCTGTTTTTT. Its translation is CASSVASGSNTGELFF.

The CDR3 bases are TGTGCCAGCAGTTACGTGCGTCCAGCGGGAAACACCATATATTTT. This sequence encodes CASSYVRPAGNTIYF. This chain connects TRBV6-2 or TRBV6-3 to TRBJ1-3; D is undetermined. Trimming took 2 bases from V and 4 from J, leaving 12 bases between them. The CDR3 is 15 residues long. The germline V gene has CDR1 MNHEY and CDR2 SVGEGT.

The chain is built from TRBV4-1 and TRBJ2-3; 15 bases line up with TRBD2. The CDR3 spans 19 residues. Germline CDR1 and CDR2: MGHRA and YSYEKL. The V and J ends lost 5 bases and 1 base, in that order; junction bases with no gene match: 10. The CDR3 region is CASSSTGTSGRSGTDTQYF. CDR3 nucleotides: TGCGCCAGCAGCTCTACCGGGACTAGCGGGAGGTCGGGCACAGATACGCAGTATTTT.

The V call is TRBV4-1, the J call TRBJ1-2, with a possible D match to TRBD1 (5 bases). Trimming stripped 2 bases from V and 8 bases from J, with 18 bases between. Germline V gene lookup returns CDR1 MGHRA and CDR2 YSYEKL. This CDR3 spans 15 amino acids. CDR3 loop: CASSQPGTGIGGYTF. The CDR3 region has the DNA TGCGCCAGCAGCCAACCCGGGACTGGGATAGGCGGCTACACCTTC.

The chain employs TRBV19 and TRBJ1-4; 7 positions agree with TRBD1. Trimming at V came to 5 bases and at J to 3 bases, leaving 6 bases not matched to a gene. CDR1 LNHDA and CDR2 SQIVND come from the germline V gene (reference sequence). The CDR3 loop spans 15 amino acids. The CDR3 loop is CASSPGQVSNEKLFF. The CDR3 DNA reads as TGTGCCAGTAGTCCCGGACAGGTCTCTAATGAAAAACTGTTTTTT.

The chain is built from TRBV7-3 and TRBJ1-4; D unresolved. This CDR3 has 15 residues. The V gene lost 5 bases and the J gene lost 0 bases, with 10 bases spanning the gap. The germline V gene encodes CDR1 SGHTA and CDR2 FQGTGA. The CDR3 DNA is TGTGCCAGCAGCCTCACAGCAGCAACTAATGAAAAACTGTTTTTT. It encodes CASSLTAATNEKLFF.

The chain employs TRBV11-2 and TRBJ1-2; 7 nucleotides line up with TRBD1. Germline V gene data show CDR1 as SGHAT and CDR2 as FQNNGV. V gave up 4 bases and J gave up 3 bases; unmatched junction bases: 2. The CDR3 runs to 13 residues. The CDR3 sequence: CASSYRGDYGYTF. The CDR3 nucleotides read TGTGCCAGCAGCTACAGGGGCGACTATGGCTACACCTTC.

The gene calls are TRBV5-1 and TRBJ2-5; a weak D match, TRBD1 (6 bases). V shed 2 bases and J shed 0 bases, with 14 bases lying between them. This CDR3 is 16 amino acids long. Germline lookup yields CDR1 SGHRS and CDR2 YFSETQ. The CDR3, as DNA: TGCGCCAGCAGCTTATCTCGGACAGTGTACCAAGAGACCCAGTACTTC. Its translation is CASSLSRTVYQETQYF.

V and J are TRBV19 and TRBJ2-1, with 7 bases identical to TRBD1. Germline CDR1 and CDR2: LNHDA and SQIVND (reference sequence). The ends lost 6 bases at V and 6 bases at J; junction bases unmatched: 11. This CDR3 has 15 residues. The CDR3 DNA reads as TGTGCCAGTAGGTTCACCCGAGGGGGCAGCAATGAGCAGTTCTTC. Residues: CASRFTRGGSNEQFF.

The CDR3 DNA is TGTGCCAGCAGTCGACTAGCGGGACGGGTCGGGGAGCTGTTTTTT. Residues: CASSRLAGRVGELFF. This chain joins TRBV13 and TRBJ2-2, with 11 positions matching TRBD2. The CDR3 runs 15 residues. V lost 6 bases and J lost 7; bases outside the gene matches: 7. The germline gives CDR1 PRHDT, CDR2 FYEKMQ (reference sequence).

This clone showed up just a few times. The CDR3 nucleotides read TGCAGCGTTGAAGCCCGGGGGTCCCAGCATTTT. It is translated as CSVEARGSQHF. The genes are TRBV29-1 and TRBJ1-5; D may be TRBD1 (5 bases). The germline gives CDR1 SQVTM, CDR2 ANQGSEA. This CDR3 has 11 amino acids. V dropped 1 base and J dropped 11 bases, with 9 bases sitting between them. The variable domain in full, completed from reference TRBV29-1 and TRBJ1-5, reads SAVISQKPSRDICQRGTSLTIQCQVDSQVTMMFWYRQQPGQSLTLIATANQGSEATYESGFVIDKFPISRPNLTFSTLTVSNMSPEDSSIYLCSVEARGSQHFGDGTRLSIL.

The V call is TRBV5-1, the J call TRBJ2-1; 7 bases agree with TRBD2. J gave up 6 bases and V 0 bases, and 6 bases lay outside the gene matches. Germline lookup yields CDR1 SGHRS and CDR2 YFSETQ. The CDR3 consists of 15 residues. The CDR3, as DNA: TGCGCCAGCAGCTTGGCGGGGACTACAACCAATGAGCAGTTCTTC. Translation gives CASSLAGTTTNEQFF.

The chain employs TRBV28 and TRBJ1-1; TRBD1 might be the D (5 bases). The V end lost 8 bases, the J end lost 5 bases, and 15 bases lay between the germline ends. The CDR3 is 13 residues long. Germline loops: CDR1 MDHEN, CDR2 SYDVKM. The CDR3 sequence is CASRSGGRTEAFF. The CDR3 DNA sequence: TGTGCCAGCCGCTCCGGGGGTAGGACTGAAGCTTTCTTT.

This chain connects TRBV7-3 to TRBJ1-3, with D unclear. V was trimmed by 2 bases and J by 2 bases, leaving 7 bases between them. Germline V gene data show CDR1 as SGHTA and CDR2 as FQGTGA. The CDR3 consists of 14 residues. CDR3 DNA sequence: TGTGCCAGCAGCTTATCCTCCCCTGGAAACACCATATATTTT. Its protein product is CASSLSSPGNTIYF.

This clone was observed once. The chain carries TRBV7-2 and TRBJ1-4; D is undetermined. With 4 bases removed from V and 8 bases from J, the gap between germline ends came to 11 bases. This CDR3 has 13 amino acids. CDR1 and CDR2 from the germline V gene are SGHTA and FQGNSA. This CDR3 reads CASSSSGVEKLFF. CDR3 bases: TGTGCCAGCAGCTCCTCCGGGGTAGAAAAACTGTTTTTT.

This chain uses TRBV12-3 or TRBV12-4 with TRBJ1-1, with 8 bases identical to TRBD1. The CDR3 consists of 13 residues. J was trimmed by 8 bases and V by 1 base; bases with no gene match: 3. The CDR3 DNA follows: TGTGCCAGCAGTTTAGTAGGGACAGGCGAAGCTTTCTTT. Translated: CASSLVGTGEAFF.

J is TRBJ1-2 and V is TRBV18, with a weak D call TRBD1 (6 bases). Germline V gene sequence: CDR1 KGHSH, CDR2 LQKENI. Trimming removed 8 bases at V and 4 bases at J, with 20 bases between. The CDR3 length is 15 residues. CDR3 in DNA: TGTGCCAGCACCCAGGTGGACAGAACTATCTATGGCTACACCTTC. Amino acids: CASTQVDRTIYGYTF.

The gene calls are TRBV3-1 (or the pseudogene TRBV3-2) and TRBJ2-5; 8 nucleotides align to TRBD1. Trimming at V came to 4 bases and at J to 4 bases, leaving 8 bases not matched to a gene. The CDR3 has 15 amino acids. Germline V gene lookup returns CDR1 LGHDT and CDR2 YNNKEL (reference sequence). CDR3 loop: CASSLRTGTLETQYF. The CDR3 nucleotides are TGTGCCAGCAGCCTTAGGACAGGGACCTTAGAGACCCAGTACTTC.

The table lists this clone with a count of one. A junction boundary mismatches the germline segment, possibly from a read error. This rearrangement joins TRBV7-7 to TRBJ2-3; D possibly corresponds to TRBD1 (6 bases). Per germline, CDR1 SSHAT and CDR2 FNYEAQ (reference sequence). The CDR3 covers 15 residues. CDR3 DNA sequence: TGTGCTAGCAGCGACCTCAGGTCCAGGGGTGGTACGCAGTATTTT. Translated: CASSDLRSRGGTQYF.

This chain joins TRBV28 and TRBJ1-5; D is unresolved. V lost 5 bases to trimming and J lost 6 bases, with 11 bases between them. CDR3 length: 13 residues. Looked up from germline, CDR1 is MDHEN and CDR2 is SYDVKM. The CDR3 loop is CASSTPSVQPQHF. For the CDR3, the DNA is TGTGCCAGCAGTACCCCTTCGGTTCAGCCCCAGCATTTT.